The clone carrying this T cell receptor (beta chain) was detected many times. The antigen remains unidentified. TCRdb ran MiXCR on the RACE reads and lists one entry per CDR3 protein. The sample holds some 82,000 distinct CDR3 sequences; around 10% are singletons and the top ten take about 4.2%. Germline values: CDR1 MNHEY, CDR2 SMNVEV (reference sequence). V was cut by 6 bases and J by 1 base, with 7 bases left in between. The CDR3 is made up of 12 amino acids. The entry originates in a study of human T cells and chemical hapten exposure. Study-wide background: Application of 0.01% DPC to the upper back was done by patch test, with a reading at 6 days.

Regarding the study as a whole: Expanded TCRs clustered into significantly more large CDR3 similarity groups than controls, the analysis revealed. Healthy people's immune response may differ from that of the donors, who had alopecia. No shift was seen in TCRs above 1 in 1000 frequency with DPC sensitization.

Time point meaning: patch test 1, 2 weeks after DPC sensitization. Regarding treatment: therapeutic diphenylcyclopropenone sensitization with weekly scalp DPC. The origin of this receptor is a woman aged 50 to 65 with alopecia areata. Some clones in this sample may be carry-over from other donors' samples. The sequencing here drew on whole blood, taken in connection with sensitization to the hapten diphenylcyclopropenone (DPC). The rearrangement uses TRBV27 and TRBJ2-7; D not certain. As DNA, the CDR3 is TGTGCCAGCAGCGGGCAGTCCTACGAGCAGTACTTC. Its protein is CASSGQSYEQYF.